What follows describes a single T cell receptor beta chain. This sample is part of a study of blood T cell repertoires in COVID-19. Study-wide context: There were acute and convalescent COVID-19 samples, and they came from the United States, Italy and Spain. Sources were T cells, B-cell-depleted T cells, or PBMCs; the material itself was cDNA or gDNA.

The length of the CDR3 is 14 residues. V lost 7 bases to trimming and J lost 0 bases, with 11 bases between them. Germline loops: CDR1 MNHEY, CDR2 SVGAGI. Original methodology: How many nucleated cells were present was estimated from reference gene primer amplification. The table came from immunoSEQ multiplex PCR; TCRdb's copy has only in-frame clones and leaves some out. V and J calls and clone size come straight from that table; D and trimming were deduced from the DNA. The sample consists of 18,000 or so clones, 80% of them appearing once. The clonotype was recovered from an older man with acute or convalescent COVID-19. Sequencing was carried out using peripheral blood. The V gene is TRBV6-5, the J gene TRBJ2-3; D is undetermined. The CDR3 DNA reads as TGTGCCAGCAAAAGTGGGCCTAGCACAGATACGCAGTATTTT. It yields the protein CASKSGPSTDTQYF.